This T cell receptor beta chain was recovered during a study of blood T cell repertoires in COVID-19. The wider study: COVID-19 samples collected from the United States, Italy and Spain covered acute and convalescent phases.

The study drew participants aged roughly 18 to 89 years from approximately 23 US areas. Donors were grouped by their self-reported clinical history. A PCR-confirmed or clinician-diagnosed COVID-19 case had contacted exposed participants within 2 weeks of entry. TCRdb's copy holds only in-frame clones and misses some; the assay was immunoSEQ multiplex PCR. The repertoire holds around 200,000 clones, approximately 86% seen once, with about 4% in the top ten. This receptor was taken from a woman aged 30 to 39 who had been exposed to COVID-19. The sequencing input was PBMCs or T cells enriched from blood (not recorded which).

For the CDR3, the DNA is TGCGCCAGCAGCTTGTTCTCAGGAGGCGAGTACGAGCAGTACTTC. Amino acids: CASSLFSGGEYEQYF. The rearrangement joins TRBV5-1 to TRBJ2-7, with a tentative D call TRBD2 (5 bases). The V and J ends lost 1 base and 4 bases respectively, with 15 bases between them. CDR3 length: 15 amino acids. In germline, CDR1 is SGHRS, CDR2 YFSETQ.